The present T cell receptor (beta chain) was sequenced within a study of OX40 agonist ivuxolimab in advanced cancers. Study-wide context: Ivuxolimab, which is an agonistic anti-OX40 (CD134) antibody, was administered to the patients. Study-wide findings and caveats: CD8+ T cells showed, on average, more clonal expansion than CD4+ cells.

Repertoires were generated with immunoSEQ multiplex PCR, while TCRdb's copy carries only in-frame clones and drops some. Found here are some 140,000 clones, about nine tenths of them singletons; the top ten hold about 1.1%. Worth noting for this clone: Its antigen is still unknown.

This clonotype was sampled from an adult with an advanced solid tumor such as melanoma, head and neck, liver or kidney cancer. The sequenced sample was CD4+ or CD8+ T cells sorted from blood, obtained in a trial of the OX40 agonist ivuxolimab.

CDR3 in amino acids: CASTPGAGNTEAFF. Here the CDR3 DNA reads TGTGCCAGCACCCCGGGAGCCGGCAACACTGAAGCTTTCTTT. The genes are TRBV6-6 and TRBJ1-1, with unresolved D. Germline V gene lookup returns CDR1 MNHNY and CDR2 SVGAGI (reference sequence). CDR3 size: 14 residues. V lost 7 bases and J lost 2, with 14 bases in between.